This T cell receptor beta chain was sequenced in a study of metastatic and nonmetastatic thyroid tumors. Study at large: Thyroid patients, malignant and benign, had repertoires compared across blood and tumor or nodule tissue. The study, taken as a whole, reports: Malignant thyroid tumors reportedly exceeded benign nodules significantly in TCR beta diversity, with the difference appearing in blood and tumor.

A note on this clone: Its antigen is currently unknown. A read error may account for a junction end that differs from germline.

In germline, CDR1 is MRHNA, CDR2 SNTAGT. The CDR3 has 14 amino acids. Original handling: A classifier for distant metastasis in papillary thyroid cancer was constructed using CDR3 differences observed across clinicopathological groups. MiXCR was used by TCRdb to re-call the PCR reads. The V and J calls were not made by the authors but by TCRdb's processing. This table has several thousand clones, approximately 28% appearing once. None of the patients had undergone any treatment ahead of thyroid surgery. The origin of this receptor is a female donor with papillary thyroid cancer or a benign thyroid nodule (not recorded which). Some clones in this sample may be carry-over from other donors' samples. The J gene is TRBJ2-1, the V gene TRBV6-4; D gene unclear. The specimen was tumor tissue. The CDR3 sequence: CAGSHDSDYNEQFF. The CDR3 DNA sequence: TGTGCCGGCAGTCACGACTCAGATTACAATGAGCAGTTCTTC.